This T cell receptor (beta chain) was identified in a study of vaccination effects on CD4 cells after COVID-19. Study-wide findings and caveats: Substantial clonal contraction characterized both infection- and vaccine-induced clones late after vaccination.

The table lists this clone with a count of one. No antigen is known for it. Trimming shortened V by 0 bases and J by 4 bases, and 12 bases separated the two germline ends. The CDR3 is 15 amino acids. CDR1 MGHRA and CDR2 YSYEKL come from the germline V gene. Some clones are missing from TCRdb's copy, which holds only in-frame ones; the method was immunoSEQ multiplex PCR. The sample holds about 73,000 clones, around 69% seen once. After roughly ten days in culture, the CD4+ T cells were isolated. Vaccination of participants consisted of two doses of either the BNT162b2 or mRNA-1273 vaccine. Vaccinated recipients, who were negative for nucleocapsid antibodies, had no history of SARS-CoV-2 infection.

The gene calls are TRBV4-1 and TRBJ2-5; D ambiguous. The specimen comprised CD4+ T cells from PBMCs cultured without peptide, sampled after COVID-19 vaccination. This TCR was sampled from a human donor who received a COVID-19 vaccine. For the CDR3, the DNA is TGCGCCAGCAGCCAAGAAGTCGAGAGGAGAGAGACCCAGTACTTC. Encoded protein: CASSQEVERRETQYF.